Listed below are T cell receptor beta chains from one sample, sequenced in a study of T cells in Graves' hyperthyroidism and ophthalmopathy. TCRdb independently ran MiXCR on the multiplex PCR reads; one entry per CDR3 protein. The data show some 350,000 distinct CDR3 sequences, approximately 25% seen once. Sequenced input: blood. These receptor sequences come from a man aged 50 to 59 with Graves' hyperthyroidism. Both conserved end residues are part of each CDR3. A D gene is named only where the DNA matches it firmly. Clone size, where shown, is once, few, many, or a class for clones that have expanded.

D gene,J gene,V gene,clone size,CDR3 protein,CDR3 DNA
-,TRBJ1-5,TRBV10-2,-,CASSLGEGQPQHF,TGCGCCAGCAGTTTGGGGGAGGGTCAGCCCCAGCATTTT
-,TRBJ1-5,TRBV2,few,CASSESGEGNQPQHF,TGTGCCAGCAGTGAATCGGGAGAGGGCAATCAGCCCCAGCATTTT
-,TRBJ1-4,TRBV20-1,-,CSARPATNEKLFF,TGCAGTGCTAGGCCTGCAACTAATGAAAAACTGTTTTTT
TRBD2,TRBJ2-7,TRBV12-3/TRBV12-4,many,CASSPGGTIYEQYF,TGTGCCAGCAGTCCGGGGGGGACGATCTACGAGCAGTACTTC
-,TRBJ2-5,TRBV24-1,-,CATRETGAEETQYF,TGTGCCACCAGAGAGACTGGGGCCGAAGAGACCCAGTACTTC
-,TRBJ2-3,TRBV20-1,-,CSARQLGGPTTDTQYF,TGCAGTGCAAGACAACTTGGGGGCCCAACCACAGATACGCAGTATTTT
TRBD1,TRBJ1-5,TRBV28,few,CASRDRHNQPQHF,TGTGCCAGCCGGGACAGACACAATCAGCCCCAGCATTTT
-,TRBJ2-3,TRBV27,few,CASSLTAAPDTQYF,TGTGCCAGCAGTTTAACAGCGGCCCCAGATACGCAGTATTTT
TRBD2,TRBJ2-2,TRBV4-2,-,CASSQGTSGTTGELFF,TGTGCCAGCAGCCAGGGAACTAGCGGGACGACCGGGGAGCTGTTTTTT
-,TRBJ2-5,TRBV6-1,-,CASSPGWGVETQYF,TGTGCCAGCAGCCCCGGTTGGGGAGTAGAGACCCAGTACTTC
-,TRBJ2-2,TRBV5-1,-,CASSLRTADTGELFF,TGCGCCAGCAGCTTGAGGACCGCTGACACCGGGGAGCTGTTTTTT
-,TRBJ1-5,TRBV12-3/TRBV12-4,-,CASSLPQVYQPQHF,TGTGCCAGCAGTTTACCCCAGGTGTATCAGCCCCAGCATTTT
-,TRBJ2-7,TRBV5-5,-,CASSLSVLSYNEQYF,TGTGCCAGCAGCTTATCGGTTCTCTCCTACAATGAGCAGTACTTC
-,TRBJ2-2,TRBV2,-,CASTQIENRDLNTGELFF,TGTGCCAGCACTCAAATCGAGAACAGGGACCTGAACACCGGGGAGCTGTTTTTT
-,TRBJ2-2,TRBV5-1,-,CASRRGRNTGELFF,TGCGCCAGCAGACGTGGGCGGAACACCGGGGAGCTGTTTTTT
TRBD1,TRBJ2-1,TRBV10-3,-,CAIRKMGQGAFDEQFF,TGTGCCATCCGCAAAATGGGACAGGGGGCATTCGATGAGCAGTTCTTC
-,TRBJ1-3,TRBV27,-,CASSLLGARGNTIYF,TGTGCCAGCAGTTTACTGGGGGCGCGGGGAAACACCATATATTTT
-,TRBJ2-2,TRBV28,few,CASSLRGRGFGELFF,TGTGCCAGCAGTTTACGTGGGAGAGGGTTCGGGGAGCTGTTTTTT
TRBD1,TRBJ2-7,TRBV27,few,CASSLYPGQRYEQYF,TGTGCCAGCAGTTTATACCCGGGACAGCGCTACGAGCAGTACTTC
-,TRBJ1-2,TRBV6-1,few,CASSEVQGGFYGYTF,TGTGCCAGCAGTGAAGTTCAGGGAGGATTCTATGGCTACACCTTC
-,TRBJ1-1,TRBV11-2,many,CASSLGWGGGPNTEAFF,TGTGCCAGCAGCTTAGGGTGGGGAGGTGGTCCGAACACTGAAGCTTTCTTT
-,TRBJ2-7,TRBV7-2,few,CASSHPLARGAYEQYF,TGTGCCAGCAGCCATCCGTTAGCGAGAGGCGCCTACGAGCAGTACTTC
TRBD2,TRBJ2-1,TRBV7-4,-,CASSVDPLAGGPRNEQFF,TGTGCCAGCAGCGTAGATCCGCTAGCGGGAGGGCCTCGCAATGAGCAGTTCTTC
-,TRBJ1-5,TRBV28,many,CASSLRGTPQPQHF,TGTGCCAGCAGTTTGAGGGGAACCCCGCAGCCCCAGCATTTT
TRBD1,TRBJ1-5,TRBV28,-,CASSNRGWGNQPQHF,TGTGCCAGCAGTAACAGGGGATGGGGCAATCAGCCCCAGCATTTT
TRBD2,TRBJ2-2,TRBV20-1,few,CSAPRRAGLTDGELFF,TGCAGTGCCCCCCGACGGGCGGGACTAACGGACGGGGAGCTGTTTTTT
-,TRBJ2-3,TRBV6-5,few,CASVRGDGTDTQYF,TGTGCCAGCGTTAGGGGGGACGGCACAGATACGCAGTATTTT
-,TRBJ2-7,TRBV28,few,CASSFLVPGNEQYF,TGTGCCAGCAGTTTTTTGGTTCCAGGGAACGAGCAGTACTTC
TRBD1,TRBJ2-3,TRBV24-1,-,CATSDEVGQGGFHTQYF,TGTGCCACCAGTGATGAGGTCGGACAGGGAGGCTTCCATACGCAGTATTTT
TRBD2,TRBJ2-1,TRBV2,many,CASSSRLAGYNEQFF,TGTGCCAGCAGTAGTAGGCTAGCGGGATACAATGAGCAGTTCTTC
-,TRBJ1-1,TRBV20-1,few,CSARVIRAGMNTEAFF,TGCAGTGCTAGAGTGATCAGGGCGGGAATGAACACTGAAGCTTTCTTT
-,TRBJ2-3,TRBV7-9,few,CASTWTEITDTQYF,TGTGCCAGCACATGGACAGAAATAACAGATACGCAGTATTTT
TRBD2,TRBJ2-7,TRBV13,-,CASSLWAGGHYEQYF,TGTGCCAGCAGCTTGTGGGCGGGAGGGCATTACGAGCAGTACTTC
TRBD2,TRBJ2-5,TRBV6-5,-,CASSHRRGLAVQETQYF,TGTGCCAGCAGTCACCGGAGGGGACTAGCGGTTCAAGAGACCCAGTACTTC
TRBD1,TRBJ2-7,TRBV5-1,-,CASSIEPLGQGAGEQYF,TGCGCCAGCAGCATCGAACCCTTGGGACAGGGTGCAGGGGAGCAGTACTTC
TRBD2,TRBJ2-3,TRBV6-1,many,CASSLRGGRTTDTQYF,TGTGCCAGCAGTTTAAGGGGCGGGAGGACAACAGATACGCAGTATTTT
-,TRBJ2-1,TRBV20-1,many,CSASIGRGEQFF,TGCAGTGCTAGTATCGGAAGGGGTGAGCAGTTCTTC
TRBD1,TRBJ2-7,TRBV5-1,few,CASSFLDRGSTYEQYF,TGCGCCAGCAGCTTCCTTGACAGGGGGTCGACCTACGAGCAGTACTTC
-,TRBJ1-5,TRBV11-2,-,CASSWGTNQPQHF,TGTGCCAGCAGCTGGGGTACTAATCAGCCCCAGCATTTT
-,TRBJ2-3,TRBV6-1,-,CASELGGSTDTQYF,TGTGCCAGTGAACTGGGCGGGAGCACAGATACGCAGTATTTT
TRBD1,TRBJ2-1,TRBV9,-,CASSGSGGFYNEQFF,TGTGCCAGCAGCGGTTCAGGGGGCTTTTACAATGAGCAGTTCTTC
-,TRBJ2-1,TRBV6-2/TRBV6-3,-,CASSYSGGSYNEQFF,TGTGCCAGCAGTTACTCAGGCGGTTCCTACAATGAGCAGTTCTTC
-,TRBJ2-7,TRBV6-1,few,CASSEQGFHEQYF,TGTGCCAGCAGTGAACAGGGTTTCCACGAGCAGTACTTC
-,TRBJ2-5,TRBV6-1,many,CASNLGPRPETQYF,TGTGCCAGCAACCTAGGTCCCCGACCGGAGACCCAGTACTTC
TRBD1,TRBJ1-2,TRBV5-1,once,CASSPGRGDRAARGYTF,TGCGCCAGCAGCCCCGGTAGGGGGGACAGGGCAGCGCGTGGCTACACCTTC
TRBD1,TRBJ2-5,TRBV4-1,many,CASSFREGRGRSETQYF,TGCGCCAGCAGCTTCCGCGAGGGCAGGGGGCGTTCAGAGACCCAGTACTTC
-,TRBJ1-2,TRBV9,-,CASSTSPGTDNGYTF,TGTGCCAGTAGTACTTCACCAGGGACGGATAATGGCTACACCTTC
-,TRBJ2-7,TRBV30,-,CAWSGRVYGQYF,TGTGCCTGGAGTGGAAGGGTCTACGGGCAGTACTTC
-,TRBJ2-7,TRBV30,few,CAWSSARGYEQYF,TGTGCCTGGAGTTCGGCCAGGGGCTACGAGCAGTACTTC
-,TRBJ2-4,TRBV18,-,CASSPSTGNKNIQYF,TGTGCCAGCTCACCTTCAACGGGAAACAAAAACATTCAGTACTTC
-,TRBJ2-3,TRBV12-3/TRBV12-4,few,CASSIRRDTQYF,TGTGCCAGCAGTATCCGCAGGGATACGCAGTATTTT
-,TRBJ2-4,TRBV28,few,CANGDRLGIQYF,TGTGCCAACGGGGACCGCCTTGGTATTCAGTACTTC
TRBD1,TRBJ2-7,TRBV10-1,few,CASSMTGEHEQYF,TGCGCCAGCAGTATGACAGGGGAACACGAGCAGTACTTC
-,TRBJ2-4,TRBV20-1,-,CSARAGTSKNIQYF,TGCAGTGCTAGAGCCGGGACCAGTAAAAACATTCAGTACTTC
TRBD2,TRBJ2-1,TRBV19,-,CASSISGSYNEQFF,TGTGCCAGTAGTATCAGCGGGAGCTACAATGAGCAGTTCTTC
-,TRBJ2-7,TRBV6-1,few,CASSVVSSYEQYF,TGTGCCAGCAGTGTTGTGAGCTCCTACGAGCAGTACTTC
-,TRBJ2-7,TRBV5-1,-,CASVTGTYGYEQYF,TGCGCCAGCGTCACCGGGACATATGGCTACGAGCAGTACTTC
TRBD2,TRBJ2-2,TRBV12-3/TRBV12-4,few,CASSSAGTRAGELFF,TGTGCCAGCAGTTCCGCCGGGACTAGAGCCGGGGAGCTGTTTTTT
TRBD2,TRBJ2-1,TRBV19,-,CASGTSGSLGEQFF,TGTGCCAGCGGGACTAGCGGGAGTTTGGGTGAGCAGTTCTTC